This TCR beta chain was retrieved from a study of blood T cell repertoires in COVID-19. As for the study in general: Sample material is recorded as cDNA or gDNA derived from T cells, B-cell-depleted T cells, or PBMCs.

The CDR3 is made up of 13 amino acids. From germline, CDR1 is SEHNR and CDR2 FQNEAQ (reference sequence). V gave up 5 bases and J gave up 8 bases, with 15 bases separating them. Sequencing was performed with immunoSEQ multiplex PCR; in TCRdb, only in-frame clones are kept and a portion is missing. This sample yields approximately 250,000 clones, of which approximately 80% are seen a single time; 6% to 9.5% belongs to the top ten. Input material: peripheral blood. The TCR was taken from a woman aged 50 to 65 with acute or convalescent COVID-19. The chain carries TRBV7-9 and TRBJ1-1, with D unresolved. The CDR3 reads CASSIREGLEAFF. The DNA for the CDR3 is TGTGCCAGCAGCATCCGGGAGGGATTGGAAGCTTTCTTT.